The 13 T cell receptor beta chains in this list originate from one sample, sequenced in a study of radiotherapy plus CTLA-4 blockade in lung cancer. Using immunoSEQ multiplex PCR, the repertoire was profiled, and TCRdb retains in-frame clones only, with some absent. The sample shows 35,000 to 50,000 clones, approximately 73% of them seen only once. The specimen comprised peripheral blood, sampled from a patient treated with radiotherapy plus ipilimumab. The receptor source for this set is a human donor with non-small cell lung cancer who had a complete response to radiotherapy plus ipilimumab.

This clone was observed once. The J gene is TRBJ2-2, the V gene TRBV6-4; a weak D match, TRBD1 (6 bases). The CDR3 spans 16 residues. The V gene lost 7 bases and the J gene lost 1 base, with 16 bases spanning the gap. From germline, CDR1 is MRHNA and CDR2 SNTAGT. The DNA of the CDR3 is TGTGCCAGCATCCGACCGGGACATCGGAACACCGGGGAGCTGTTTTTT. This codes for CASIRPGHRNTGELFF.

This chain connects TRBV5-5 to TRBJ1-5, with 7 bases that match TRBD1. CDR1 SGHKS and CDR2 YYEKEE come from the germline V gene (reference sequence). Trimming removed 4 bases from V and 7 bases from J; junction bases left unmatched: 11. This CDR3 contains 15 residues. CDR3 protein: CASSTQGSGWQPQHF. The CDR3 nucleotides are TGTGCCAGCAGCACACAGGGGTCGGGGTGGCAGCCCCAGCATTTT. The whole variable domain, remainder taken from reference TRBV5-5 and TRBJ1-5, is DAGVTQSPTHLIKTRGQQVTLRCSPISGHKSVSWYQQVLGQGPQFIFQYYEKEERGRGNFPDRFSARQFPNYSSELNVNALLLGDSALYLCASSTQGSGWQPQHFGDGTRLSIL.

This chain connects TRBV15 to TRBJ2-7, with D possibly being TRBD2 (5 bases). Trimming removed 5 bases at V and 2 bases at J, with 19 bases between. Germline values: CDR1 LNHNV, CDR2 YYDKDF (reference sequence). The CDR3 consists of 16 residues. The CDR3 region is CATSVVRGFSTYEQYF. CDR3 coding DNA: TGTGCCACCAGCGTCGTACGGGGTTTCAGTACCTACGAGCAGTACTTC.

This clone is a singleton in its sample. This CDR3 is CASSSLLLRGGGYF. The CDR3 coding sequence is TGTGCCAGCAGCTCACTCCTCCTCCGCGGTGGAGGGTACTTC. The chain is built from TRBV5-8 and TRBJ2-7, with D possibly TRBD2 on 5 matching bases. CDR1 is SGHTS, CDR2 YDEGEE, per germline. This CDR3 spans 14 amino acids. V was trimmed by 3 bases and J by 12 bases, leaving 22 bases between them.

There are a few counts of this clone. The rearrangement links TRBV5-1 to TRBJ2-7, with a tentative D call TRBD2 (6 bases). The CDR3 is made up of 16 amino acids. The V end lost 4 bases, the J end lost 4 bases, and 21 bases lay between the germline ends. The germline CDR1 and CDR2 sequences are SGHRS and YFSETQ. The CDR3 sequence is CASSLLSGTGGYEQYF. The CDR3, as DNA: TGCGCCAGCAGCCTGCTTTCCGGGACTGGTGGTTACGAGCAGTACTTC.

The rearrangement links TRBV4-1 to TRBJ2-7; 8 bases are a match to TRBD2. V lost 4 bases and J lost 5; bases outside the gene matches: 16. Germline assignment: CDR1 MGHRA and CDR2 YSYEKL. The CDR3 sequence is 17 residues long. The chain's CDR3 is CASSPSGGDFLLHEQYF. The CDR3 nucleotides read TGCGCCAGCAGCCCCTCCGGGGGGGACTTCCTACTCCACGAGCAGTACTTC.

This sequence joins TRBV7-9 and TRBJ2-3; D unclear. The CDR3 contains 15 residues. CDR1 and CDR2 (germline): SEHNR, FQNEAQ (reference sequence). The germline V and J ends were trimmed by 2 bases and 4 bases, with 13 bases remaining between them. CDR3 residues: CASSLSRGAADTQYF. The DNA of the CDR3 is TGTGCCAGCAGCTTATCCCGCGGTGCCGCAGATACGCAGTATTTT.

This chain uses TRBV19 with TRBJ2-5; 12 bases match TRBD2. The germline CDR1 and CDR2 sequences are LNHDA and SQIVND (reference sequence). This CDR3 has 16 residues. The V and J ends lost 6 bases and 1 base, in that order; junction bases with no gene match: 6. CDR3 loop: CASSPRLAGVQETQYF. The CDR3 bases are TGTGCCAGTAGCCCTAGACTAGCGGGGGTCCAAGAGACCCAGTACTTC. Complete variable domain (other parts from reference TRBV19 and TRBJ2-5): DGGITQSPKYLFRKEGQNVTLSCEQNLNHDAMYWYRQDPGQGLRLIYYSQIVNDFQKGDIAEGYSVSREKKESFPLTVTSAQKNPTAFYLCASSPRLAGVQETQYFGPGTRLLVL.

This clone was seen more than once but under ten times. This chain links TRBV19 with TRBJ1-4; maybe TRBD1 (5 bases). Germline CDR1 LNHDA, CDR2 SQIVND (reference sequence). V was trimmed by 11 bases and J by 0 bases, leaving 16 bases between them. This CDR3 has 15 residues. The CDR3 region is CAVGEVIPTNEKLFF. The CDR3 coding sequence is TGTGCCGTAGGGGAAGTGATTCCAACTAATGAAAAACTGTTTTTT.

This clone occurred a few times. The chain uses TRBV4-3 and TRBJ2-1, with D perhaps TRBD1 (6 bases). Germline values: CDR1 LGHNA, CDR2 YSLEER. V gave up 1 base and J gave up 6 bases, with 10 bases separating them. CDR3 length: 14 amino acids. The CDR3 protein is CASSQVDSSNEQFF. The CDR3 nucleotides read TGCGCCAGCAGCCAAGTGGACAGCTCCAATGAGCAGTTCTTC.

This chain joins TRBV7-2 and TRBJ1-5; 11 bases are a match to TRBD1. The CDR3 runs 18 residues. CDR1 is SGHTA, CDR2 FQGNSA, per germline. The V gene end was trimmed by 5 bases and the J gene end by 1 base; junction bases not matched to a gene: 10. CDR3 amino acids: CASSAADRGRWSNQPQHF. CDR3 in DNA: TGTGCCAGCAGCGCCGCGGACAGGGGGCGGTGGAGCAATCAGCCCCAGCATTTT.

CDR3 coding DNA: TGTGCCAGCAGGCGGACAGATCGCCAGCATTTT. It specifies CASRRTDRQHF. V gene TRBV2 combines with J gene TRBJ1-5; D possibly corresponds to TRBD1 (6 bases). The CDR3 spans 11 residues. The germline V gene has CDR1 SNHLY and CDR2 FYNNEI. Trimming took off 6 bases at V and 12 bases at J, with 12 bases between the two ends.

This chain uses TRBV7-2 with TRBJ1-5; D unresolved. V lost 1 base, J lost 0 bases, and 7 bases lay in between. CDR3 length: 15 residues. Germline-derived CDR1 and CDR2 are SGHTA and FQGNSA. The CDR3: CASSLGGASNQPQHF. CDR3 coding DNA: TGTGCCAGCAGCTTAGGGGGAGCTAGCAATCAGCCCCAGCATTTT.